This TCR beta chain came from a study of blood T cells in healthy people across ages. This clonotype was seen only a few times. The CDR3 runs 15 residues. Per germline, CDR1 MNHEY and CDR2 SMNVEV (reference sequence). Together with a sample-barcoded 5' primer, a J-beta primer mix was included in a second PCR lasting about 7 to 12 cycles. From the 5' RACE reads, TCRdb called clonotypes with MiXCR, one entry per CDR3 protein. The sample lists some 760,000 distinct CDR3 sequences, around a quarter seen once, with around 9.2% in the top ten. Researchers collected 9.5 to 10 milliliters of peripheral blood from every single donor. These data also featured in a second study, about T cells of mothers and their children.

The TCR originated in a boy aged 5-17 years in good health. Sequencing was done on a sample of blood. This sequence joins TRBV27 and TRBJ2-5; tentatively, D is TRBD1 or TRBD2 (5 bases each). The J call may be mistaken, given a closer DNA end match to TRBJ2-7. CDR3 amino acids: CASSSLMGTTYEQYF. The DNA for the CDR3 is TGTGCCAGCAGTTCACTCATGGGGACGACCTACGAGCAGTACTTC.